This entry concerns a single T cell receptor (beta chain). The antigen remains undetermined. This sample stems from a study of T cell repertoires in cytomegalovirus infection. Study-level points and caveats: Dominating the ex vivo response were HLA-C-restricted CMV-specific TCR beta clonotypes. Carriers of CMV and the relevant HLA type were discriminated by public TCR beta frequency.

MiXCR was run by TCRdb on the reads, yielding one entry per CDR3 protein. The table has about 700,000 distinct CDR3 sequences, roughly 30% seen once. The length of the CDR3 is 15 residues. Trimming cost V 2 bases and J 6 bases; bases outside gene matches: 7. Sequencing was performed on cultured PBMCs, taken from culture after CMV antigen stimulation. V gene TRBV12-3 or TRBV12-4 combines with J gene TRBJ2-3; TRBD2 matches 8 bases. This TCR derives from a human donor in good health (CMV status not recorded). Some clones in this sample may be carry-over from other donors' samples. The CDR3 DNA reads as TGTGCCAGCAGTTTACAAGCGGGAGTGGAGGATACGCAGTATTTT. Residues: CASSLQAGVEDTQYF.